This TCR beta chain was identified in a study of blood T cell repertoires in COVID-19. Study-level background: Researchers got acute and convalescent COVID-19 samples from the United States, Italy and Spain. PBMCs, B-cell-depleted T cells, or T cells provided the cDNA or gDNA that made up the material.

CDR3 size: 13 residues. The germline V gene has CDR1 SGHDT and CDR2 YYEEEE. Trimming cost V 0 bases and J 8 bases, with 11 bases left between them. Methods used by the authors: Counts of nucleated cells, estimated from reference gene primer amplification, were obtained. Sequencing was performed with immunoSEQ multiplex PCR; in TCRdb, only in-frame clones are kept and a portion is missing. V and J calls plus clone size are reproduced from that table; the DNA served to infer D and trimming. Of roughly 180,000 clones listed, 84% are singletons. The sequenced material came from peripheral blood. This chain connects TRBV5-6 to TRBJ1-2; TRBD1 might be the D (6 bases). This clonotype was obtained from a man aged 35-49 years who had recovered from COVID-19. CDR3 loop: CASSLDDRFGYTF. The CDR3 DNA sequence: TGTGCCAGCAGCTTGGATGACAGGTTCGGCTACACCTTC.